This passage covers 31 T cell receptor beta chains from one sample sequenced in a study of T cells after yellow fever vaccination. TCRdb redid the calling of the 5' RACE reads with MiXCR, one entry per CDR3 protein. Here the sample spans about 69,000 distinct CDR3 sequences, about 6% being singletons. The sample was CD4+ T cells sorted from PBMCs, taken around 16 days after the first yellow fever vaccination. These receptors were collected from a young man who received the YFV17D yellow fever vaccine.

This clonotype was observed at least ten times. This rearrangement joins TRBV5-4 to TRBJ2-3, with 14 nucleotides matching TRBD2. The CDR3 is 19 residues long. Unmatched junction bases numbered 11, after V lost 0 bases and J lost 5 bases. Germline CDR1 is SGHNT and CDR2 is YYREEE (reference sequence). CDR3 nucleotides: TGTGCCAGCAGCTTGGCCTTGACTAGCGGGGGGGATTTTGGAGATACGCAGTATTTT. It translates to CASSLALTSGGDFGDTQYF. Full variable domain (rest looked up from reference TRBV5-4 and TRBJ2-3): ETGVTQSPTHLIKTRGQQVTLRCSSQSGHNTVSWYQQALGQGPQFIFQYYREEENGRGNFPPRFSGLQFPNYSSELNVNALELDDSALYLCASSLALTSGGDFGDTQYFGPGTRLTVL.

This clonotype was detected ten times or more. The chain employs TRBV18 and TRBJ1-5, with 8 bases that match TRBD1. Germline V gene data show CDR1 as KGHSH and CDR2 as LQKENI. This CDR3 is 14 amino acids long. Losses at the gene ends were 3 bases for V and 7 bases for J; bases not matched to a gene: 5. In DNA form, the CDR3 reads TGTGCCAGCTCACCCGGGACAGGACAACAGCCCCAGCATTTT. Translating it yields CASSPGTGQQPQHF.

At least ten counts were recorded for this clonotype. The chain is built from TRBV12-3 or TRBV12-4 and TRBJ2-1; TRBD2 matches 8 bases. V was clipped by 5 bases and J by 9 bases; unmatched bases: 3. This CDR3 has 12 amino acids. The chain's CDR3 is CASSGLAFEQFF. The CDR3 bases are TGTGCCAGCAGTGGACTAGCATTTGAGCAGTTCTTC.

This clonotype was seen many times. This chain joins TRBV7-2 and TRBJ2-5, with D tentatively TRBD2 (7 bases). CDR1 and CDR2 from the germline V gene are SGHTA and FQGNSA. V gave up 2 bases and J gave up 2 bases, with 15 bases separating them. This CDR3 contains 16 residues. Here the CDR3 reads CASSLLGGGLQETQYF. CDR3 nucleotides: TGTGCCAGCAGCTTATTAGGCGGGGGCCTACAAGAGACCCAGTACTTC.

This clonotype came up many times. The chain carries TRBV14 and TRBJ2-2, with TRBD2 identical over 9 bases. CDR3 length: 18 residues. From germline, CDR1 is SGHDN and CDR2 FVKESK. The trim removed 2 bases at V and 5 bases at J, leaving 12 bases unmatched. The DNA of the CDR3 is TGTGCCAGCAGCCAAACGCGGGGGGGCCTGAGTAGGACCGGGGAGCTGTTTTTT. Translating gives CASSQTRGGLSRTGELFF.

This clonotype was seen at least ten times. This sequence joins TRBV7-2 and TRBJ2-7; TRBD2 matches 7 bases. The CDR3 loop spans 15 amino acids. Germline CDR1 and CDR2: SGHTA and FQGNSA. Trimming took 2 bases from V and 4 from J; bases not matched to a gene: 8. CDR3 protein: CASSLRAGVNYEQYF. CDR3 nucleotides: TGTGCCAGCAGCTTACGGGCGGGGGTTAATTACGAGCAGTACTTC.

This clonotype was seen repeatedly, ten times or more. The chain uses TRBV6-5 and TRBJ2-7, with a weak D call TRBD1 (6 bases). The germline gives CDR1 MNHEY, CDR2 SVGAGI. Trimming took off 4 bases at V and 6 bases at J, with 19 bases between the two ends. The CDR3 has 15 amino acids. The CDR3 DNA follows: TGTGCCAGCAGTTTAATTGCAGGGGCTAGTGGCGAGCAGTACTTC. Translated: CASSLIAGASGEQYF.

The table lists this clonotype with many counts. CDR3 sequence: CAISLGTGDRRNIQYF. DNA for the CDR3: TGTGCCATCAGTCTCGGGACAGGGGATCGGAGAAACATTCAGTACTTC. The rearrangement uses TRBV10-3 and TRBJ2-4; TRBD1 aligns across 10 bases. CDR3 length equals 16 residues. Germline V gives CDR1 ENHRY, CDR2 SYGVKD. V gave up 5 bases and J gave up 6 bases; unmatched junction bases: 10.

This clonotype was detected ten times or more. This chain links TRBV12-3 or TRBV12-4 with TRBJ1-2; 8 bases agree with TRBD1. J lost 4 bases, V lost 3 bases, and 7 bases had no gene match. CDR3 length: 15 residues. CDR3 sequence reads: CASSFLDRVVYGYTF. The CDR3 bases are TGTGCCAGCAGTTTTTTGGACAGGGTCGTCTATGGCTACACCTTC.

This clonotype appeared many times. This chain links TRBV7-2 with TRBJ1-1; D unresolved. Per germline, CDR1 SGHTA and CDR2 FQGNSA. V was cut by 3 bases and J by 9 bases, with 11 bases left in between. The length of the CDR3 is 12 residues. The CDR3 nucleotides are TGTGCCAGCAGCTTTAACGGACTAAAAGCTTTCTTT. This codes for CASSFNGLKAFF.

This clonotype appeared many times. The chain has TRBV30 and TRBJ2-5, with D perhaps TRBD1 or TRBD2 (5 bases each). Germline V gene sequence: CDR1 GTSNPN, CDR2 SVGIG (reference sequence). V dropped 3 bases and J dropped 7 bases, with 12 bases sitting between them. This CDR3 is 12 amino acids long. The chain's CDR3 is CAWSGAPGTQYF. In DNA, the CDR3 is TGTGCCTGGAGCGGGGCCCCTGGGACCCAGTACTTC.

This clonotype was observed many times. The chain is built from TRBV6-2 or TRBV6-3 and TRBJ2-1; TRBD1 aligns across 7 bases. The germline CDR1 and CDR2 sequences are MNHEY and SVGEGT. The trim removed 2 bases at V and 2 bases at J, leaving 9 bases unmatched. The CDR3 totals 17 residues. The DNA for the CDR3 is TGTGCCAGCAGTTACGACCAAGGGGGCCCAGCCTACAATGAGCAGTTCTTC. Translating it yields CASSYDQGGPAYNEQFF.

This clonotype showed up just a few times. This sequence joins TRBV7-8 and TRBJ2-2, with TRBD2 as a possible D gene (7 bases). Germline-derived CDR1 and CDR2 are SGHVS and FQNEAQ. The CDR3 length is 16 residues. The V gene lost 2 bases and the J gene lost 7 bases, with 17 bases spanning the gap. CDR3: CASSLFVGGPGGELFF. CDR3 sequence (DNA): TGTGCCAGCAGCTTATTTGTGGGGGGGCCCGGCGGGGAGCTGTTTTTT.

As concerns this clonotype: A much larger clone is a single base away; this may be a read error. V usage is TRBV7-2 and J usage is TRBJ1-4; possibly TRBD1 for D (6 bases). With 4 bases removed from V and 10 bases from J, the gap between germline ends came to 25 bases. This CDR3 is built from 17 residues. In germline, CDR1 is SGHTA, CDR2 FQGNSA. As DNA, the CDR3 is TGTGCCAGCAGCTGGGGATACCGGACAGCGTCTATGCGAAAACTGTTTTTT. It codes for CASSWGYRTASMRKLFF.

This clonotype was counted many times. This chain connects TRBV5-1 to TRBJ2-5, with D maybe TRBD2 (6 bases). CDR1 and CDR2 from the germline V gene are SGHRS and YFSETQ. With 4 bases removed from V and 3 bases from J, the gap between germline ends came to 19 bases. This CDR3 comprises 16 residues. The CDR3, as DNA: TGCGCCAGCAGCCTGGGACTCAAGGCCGGGGAAGAGACCCAGTACTTC. It codes for CASSLGLKAGEETQYF.

This clonotype was recorded at least ten times. J is TRBJ1-3 and V is TRBV18; no definite D call. The V end lost 2 bases, the J end lost 0 bases, and 11 bases lay between the germline ends. Germline V gene sequence: CDR1 KGHSH, CDR2 LQKENI. This CDR3 has 16 amino acids. As DNA, the CDR3 is TGTGCCAGCTCACCAGAAAACCTTTACTCTGGAAACACCATATATTTT. Its protein product is CASSPENLYSGNTIYF.

The J gene is TRBJ1-1, the V gene TRBV6-5, with 7 bases lining up with TRBD1. This CDR3 has 17 amino acids. CDR1 is MNHEY and CDR2 is SVGAGI in the germline V gene. V trimming: 0 bases; J trimming: 3 bases; junction bases outside the gene matches: 10. In nucleotides, the CDR3 is TGTGCCAGCAGTTACTCGGGCCCCCAGGGGGTATACACTGAAGCTTTCTTT. It yields the protein CASSYSGPQGVYTEAFF.

This clonotype was observed many times. The chain recombines TRBV6-1 with TRBJ1-2; D ambiguous. The CDR3 has 12 residues. Germline V gene data show CDR1 as MNHNS and CDR2 as SASEGT. V lost 10 bases to trimming and J lost 5 bases, with 14 bases between them. The CDR3 region has the DNA TGTGCCACCGTGCGTCAGTTTTATGGCTACACCTTC. Translation: CATVRQFYGYTF.

This clonotype showed up many times. The CDR3 loop is CASSNPGSDDEKLFF. The CDR3 bases are TGTGCCAGCAGCAATCCAGGGTCGGATGATGAAAAACTGTTTTTT. This chain links TRBV6-2 or TRBV6-3 with TRBJ1-4; tentative D call: TRBD1 (5 bases). Trimming removed 6 bases from V and 6 bases from J, with 17 bases in between. Germline V gene lookup returns CDR1 MNHEY and CDR2 SVGEGT. The CDR3 consists of 15 residues.

Points on this clonotype: This may arise from a read error, as a much more abundant clone is one base away. The gene calls are TRBV2 and TRBJ2-1; D remains unclear. V was cut by 8 bases and J by 10 bases, with 12 bases left in between. The CDR3 is made up of 11 amino acids. The germline V gene has CDR1 SNHLY and CDR2 FYNNEI. Here the CDR3 DNA reads TGTGCCAGCTCCCCCCACGCCGAGCAGTTCTTC. Its protein is CASSPHAEQFF.

This clonotype was seen ten or more times. The rearrangement joins TRBV7-3 to TRBJ1-2; D is perhaps TRBD1 (5 bases). CDR1 and CDR2 (germline): SGHTA, FQGTGA. V lost 3 bases and J 5 bases, leaving 10 bases between the germline ends. The CDR3 totals 13 residues. The CDR3 DNA reads as TGTGCCAGCAGCTTCCTCGGGGGGTATGGCTACACCTTC. Protein sequence: CASSFLGGYGYTF.

This chain connects TRBV20-1 to TRBJ2-1; possibly TRBD2 for D (7 bases). The germline V and J ends were trimmed by 6 bases and 0 bases, with 21 bases remaining between them. CDR1 and CDR2 (germline): DFQATT, SNEGSKA (reference sequence). This CDR3 is built from 17 residues. The CDR3 bases are TGCAGTGCCCAGGCCCCGGGAGGACAGAGCTCCTACAATGAGCAGTTCTTC. It codes for CSAQAPGGQSSYNEQFF.

This clonotype showed up many times. The chain combines TRBV5-1 with TRBJ2-1; possible D gene TRBD1, 6 bases. Germline CDR1 SGHRS, CDR2 YFSETQ. The CDR3 length is 14 residues. V gave up 8 bases and J gave up 5 bases, with 17 bases separating them. CDR3 loop: CASGQSTQDNEQFF. CDR3 DNA: TGCGCCAGTGGACAGTCAACGCAGGACAATGAGCAGTTCTTC. The complete variable domain, with remaining parts taken from reference TRBV5-1 and TRBJ2-1, reads KAGVTQTPRYLIKTRGQQVTLSCSPISGHRSVSWYQQTPGQGLQFLFEYFSETQRNKGNFPGRFSGRQFSNSRSEMNVSTLELGDSALYLCASGQSTQDNEQFFGPGTRLTVL.

This CDR3 reads CSAKGLAGGNEQFF. CDR3 in DNA: TGCAGTGCCAAGGGACTAGCGGGGGGTAATGAGCAGTTCTTC. The rearrangement links TRBV20-1 to TRBJ2-1; 15 positions agree with TRBD2. V was clipped by 6 bases and J by 7 bases; unmatched bases: 4. The CDR3 runs to 14 residues. Germline lookup yields CDR1 DFQATT and CDR2 SNEGSKA (reference sequence).

This clonotype was recorded many times. The V call is TRBV5-1, the J call TRBJ2-1; 8 nucleotides match TRBD2. The CDR3 length is 18 residues. Losses at the gene ends were 0 bases for V and 0 bases for J; bases not matched to a gene: 8. The germline V gene has CDR1 SGHRS and CDR2 YFSETQ. CDR3: CASSLVSGDESSYNEQFF. The CDR3 DNA is TGCGCCAGCAGCTTGGTTAGCGGGGACGAAAGCTCCTACAATGAGCAGTTCTTC.

This clonotype was detected many times. This chain uses TRBV12-3 or TRBV12-4 with TRBJ2-4; maybe TRBD2 (5 bases). Trimming removed 3 bases at V and 10 bases at J, with 10 bases between. This CDR3 has 12 residues. The DNA for the CDR3 is TGTGCCAGCAGTTTCAACGGGATAATTCAGTACTTC. Its translation: CASSFNGIIQYF.

This clonotype was observed many times. The CDR3 DNA follows: TGTGCCAGCAGCTTAGTGCCGACAGGGGACCTACTAGCCAAAAACATTCAGTACTTC. As protein: CASSLVPTGDLLAKNIQYF. The chain employs TRBV7-2 and TRBJ2-4; 8 nucleotides line up with TRBD1. V dropped 1 base and J dropped 0; count of bases not matched to a gene: 11. The CDR3 runs 19 residues. Per germline, CDR1 SGHTA and CDR2 FQGNSA.

In this sample, this clonotype turned up many times. The chain carries TRBV3-1 and TRBJ2-3; D may be TRBD2 (6 bases). The CDR3 runs to 15 residues. V was clipped by 0 bases and J by 5 bases, with 12 bases between them. Germline V lookup: CDR1 LGHDT, CDR2 YNNKEL (reference sequence). For the CDR3, the DNA is TGTGCCAGCAGCCAAGATACGGGGCGGGAAGATACGCAGTATTTT. Encoded protein: CASSQDTGREDTQYF.

This clonotype has more than one count but fewer than ten. V and J are TRBV12-3 or TRBV12-4 and TRBJ2-5; 9 nucleotides line up with TRBD1. V was pared by 5 bases and J by 2 bases, with 3 bases of the junction left unmatched. The CDR3 length is 14 residues. CDR3 sequence reads: CASSRGQGQETQYF. In DNA form, the CDR3 reads TGTGCCAGCAGTCGGGGACAGGGACAAGAGACCCAGTACTTC.

This clonotype has a count of ten or more. The chain has TRBV20-1 and TRBJ2-5; D is possibly TRBD1 or TRBD2 (6 bases each). The CDR3 length is 15 residues. The V gene's germline CDR1 is DFQATT and CDR2 SNEGSKA (reference sequence). The germline V and J ends were trimmed by 4 bases and 5 bases, with 20 bases remaining between them. CDR3 sequence reads: CSANRGGGRGETQYF. In nucleotides, the CDR3 is TGCAGTGCTAATCGAGGAGGGGGGCGAGGGGAGACCCAGTACTTC.

This clonotype came up many times. The rearrangement joins TRBV5-1 to TRBJ2-1; 8 nucleotides match TRBD2. This CDR3 has 16 residues. Unmatched junction bases numbered 10, after V lost 2 bases and J lost 6 bases. Germline values: CDR1 SGHRS, CDR2 YFSETQ. CDR3 DNA sequence: TGCGCCAGCAGCTTAGCACGGGGGGGCCACGGCAATGAGCAGTTCTTC. This gives the protein CASSLARGGHGNEQFF.